Detailed here is one TCR beta chain. Its antigen is currently unknown. Reared together, all three twin pairs probably met the same infectious agents and vaccines. This sample is part of a study of identical twins' blood T cells. Overall study findings and caveats: Abundant TCRbeta CDR3s overlapped more between twins than with unrelated donors.

Each TCR cDNA library carried sample-specific barcodes on both ends. From the 5' RACE reads, TCRdb called clonotypes with MiXCR, one entry per CDR3 protein. The table shows hundreds of thousands of distinct CDR3 sequences, with 28% occurring only once. The sequenced material came from PBMCs. This clonotype originated in a woman aged 18-49 years in good health.

As DNA, the CDR3 is TGCGCCAGCAGCCCGACGACAGAAGGATCTTCCTATGGCTACACCTTC. Translation: CASSPTTEGSSYGYTF. V is TRBV4-3 and J is TRBJ1-2; TRBD1 is a possible D gene (5 bases). In germline, CDR1 is LGHNA, CDR2 YSLEER. The CDR3 covers 16 residues. Trimming removed 4 bases from V and 4 bases from J, with 19 bases in between.